This is a list of T cell receptor beta chains from one sample in a study of OX40 agonist ivuxolimab in advanced cancers. TCRdb's table, derived via immunoSEQ multiplex PCR, lists solely in-frame clones and lacks some. The sample has tens of thousands of clones; around nine tenths are singletons. This specimen was CD4+ or CD8+ T cells sorted from blood, taken in a trial of the OX40 agonist ivuxolimab. Receptor source: an adult with an advanced solid tumor such as melanoma, head and neck, liver or kidney cancer. CDR3s include the opening cysteine and the closing phenylalanine or tryptophan.

CDR3: CASSYSGGGPREQFF; J: TRBJ2-1; V: TRBV6-5; length: 15
CDR3: CASSLRDREGVRQFF; J: TRBJ2-1; V: TRBV7-9; length: 15
CDR3: CASRGQGAAHEQFF; J: TRBJ2-1; V: TRBV2; length: 14
CDR3: CASSKGRVFEVYGYTF; J: TRBJ1-2; V: TRBV21-1; length: 16
CDR3: CASGLKRTSTDTQYF; J: TRBJ2-3; V: TRBV12-5; length: 15
CDR3: CASSFLDSYSNQPQHF; J: TRBJ1-5; V: TRBV7-3; length: 16
CDR3: CASSLASPNYEQYF; J: TRBJ2-7; V: TRBV7-2; length: 14
CDR3: CASSSLTSGRPEQFF; J: TRBJ2-1; V: TRBV27; length: 15
CDR3: CASSRNRVQTQYF; J: TRBJ2-5; V: TRBV7-2; length: 13
CDR3: CASSPVVTGGGEQYF; J: TRBJ2-7; V: TRBV18; length: 15
CDR3: CAKRRATNYGYTF; J: TRBJ1-2; V: TRBV7-2; length: 13
CDR3: CASSQGGDGTYEQYF; J: TRBJ2-7; V: TRBV4-1; length: 15
CDR3: CASSGTGDQPQHF; J: TRBJ1-5; V: TRBV7-9; length: 13
CDR3: CASSVSGGQGAQLNF; J: TRBJ2-4; V: TRBV14; length: 15
CDR3: CASRNQGLGNTIYF; J: TRBJ1-3; V: TRBV6-5; length: 14
CDR3: CASSPQRQGFLNTEAFF; J: TRBJ1-1; V: TRBV5-1; length: 17
CDR3: CARSSTGRSHQAFF; J: TRBJ1-1; V: TRBV5-3; length: 14
CDR3: CASSLLHSIGYTF; J: TRBJ1-2; V: TRBV28; length: 13
CDR3: CASSPAGRDEQFF; J: TRBJ2-1; V: TRBV18; length: 13
CDR3: CATGLRGPPLSYEQYF; J: TRBJ2-7; V: TRBV7-9; length: 16
CDR3: CASSHGQEYGYTF; J: TRBJ1-2; V: TRBV6-5; length: 13
CDR3: CATSPRQGRAGANVLTF; J: TRBJ2-6; V: TRBV15; length: 17
CDR3: CASSPDRGSYGYTF; J: TRBJ1-2; V: TRBV7-9; length: 14
CDR3: CASRAVAGRMNTEAFF; J: TRBJ1-1; V: TRBV19; length: 16
CDR3: CATSSRQGSYNEQFF; J: TRBJ2-1; V: TRBV15; length: 15
CDR3: CASSLAGEIGGELFF; J: TRBJ2-2; V: TRBV7-6; length: 15
CDR3: CASSPLFNNEQFF; J: TRBJ2-1; V: TRBV18; length: 13
CDR3: CAGRDRGGRETQYF; J: TRBJ2-5; V: TRBV6-1; length: 14
CDR3: CSVGPAGSGTDTQYF; J: TRBJ2-3; V: TRBV29-1; length: 15
CDR3: CASSYSWDTDTQYF; J: TRBJ2-3; V: TRBV6-5; length: 14
CDR3: CASSLEGTYQETQYF; J: TRBJ2-5; V: TRBV28; length: 15
CDR3: CASGFTTLHF; J: TRBJ1-6; V: TRBV25-1; length: 10
CDR3: CASSPPRDTQYF; J: TRBJ2-3; V: TRBV11-2; length: 12
CDR3: CAIMSGETQYF; J: TRBJ2-5; V: TRBV10-3; length: 11
CDR3: CASGGATNEKLFF; J: TRBJ1-4; V: TRBV10-3; length: 13
CDR3: CASGGVGIETQYF; J: TRBJ2-5; V: TRBV7-9; length: 13